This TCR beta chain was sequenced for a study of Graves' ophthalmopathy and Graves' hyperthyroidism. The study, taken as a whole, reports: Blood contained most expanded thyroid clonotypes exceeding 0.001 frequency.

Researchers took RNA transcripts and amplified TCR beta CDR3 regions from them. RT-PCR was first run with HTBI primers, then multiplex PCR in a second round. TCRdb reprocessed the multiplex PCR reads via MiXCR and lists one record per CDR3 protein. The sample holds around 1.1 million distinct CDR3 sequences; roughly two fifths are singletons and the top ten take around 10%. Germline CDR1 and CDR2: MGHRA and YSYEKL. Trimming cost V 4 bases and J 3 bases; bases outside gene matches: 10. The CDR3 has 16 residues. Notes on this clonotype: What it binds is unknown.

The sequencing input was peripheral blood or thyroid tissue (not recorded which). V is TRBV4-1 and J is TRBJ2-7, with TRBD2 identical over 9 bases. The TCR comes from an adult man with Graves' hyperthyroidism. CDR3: CASSRSLAGANYEQYF. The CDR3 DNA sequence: TGCGCCAGCAGCCGATCATTAGCGGGAGCGAACTACGAGCAGTACTTC.